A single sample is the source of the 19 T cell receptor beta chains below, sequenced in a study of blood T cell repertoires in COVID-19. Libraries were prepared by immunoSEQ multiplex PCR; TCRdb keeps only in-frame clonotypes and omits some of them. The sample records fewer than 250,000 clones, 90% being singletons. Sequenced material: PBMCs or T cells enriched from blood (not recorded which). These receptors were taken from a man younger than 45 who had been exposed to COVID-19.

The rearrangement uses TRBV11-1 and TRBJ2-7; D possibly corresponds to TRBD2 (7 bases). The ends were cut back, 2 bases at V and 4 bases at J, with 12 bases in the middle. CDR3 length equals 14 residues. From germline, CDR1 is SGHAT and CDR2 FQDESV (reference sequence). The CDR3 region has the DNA TGTGCCAGCAGCTTAACAGGGACTAAGTACGAGCAGTACTTC. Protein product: CASSLTGTKYEQYF.

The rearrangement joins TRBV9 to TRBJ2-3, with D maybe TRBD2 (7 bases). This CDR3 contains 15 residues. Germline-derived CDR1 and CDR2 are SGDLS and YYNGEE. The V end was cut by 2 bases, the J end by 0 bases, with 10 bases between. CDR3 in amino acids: CASSVGGASTDTQYF. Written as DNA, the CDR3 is TGTGCCAGCAGCGTTGGGGGGGCTAGCACAGATACGCAGTATTTT.

This chain's CDR3 is CASSLDRPNETQYF. The CDR3 DNA reads TGCGCCAGCAGCTTGGACAGGCCCAATGAGACCCAGTACTTC. V gene TRBV5-1 combines with J gene TRBJ2-5; D possibly corresponds to TRBD1 (5 bases). Germline V gene sequence: CDR1 SGHRS, CDR2 YFSETQ. CDR3 length equals 14 residues. Trimming took off 0 bases at V and 5 bases at J, with 11 bases between the two ends.

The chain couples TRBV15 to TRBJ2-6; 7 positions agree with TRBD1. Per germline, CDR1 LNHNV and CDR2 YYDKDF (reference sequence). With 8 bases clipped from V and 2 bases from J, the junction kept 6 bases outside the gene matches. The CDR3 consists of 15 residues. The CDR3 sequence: CATAIGTAGANVLTF. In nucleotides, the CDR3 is TGTGCCACCGCAATAGGGACAGCTGGGGCCAACGTCCTGACTTTC.

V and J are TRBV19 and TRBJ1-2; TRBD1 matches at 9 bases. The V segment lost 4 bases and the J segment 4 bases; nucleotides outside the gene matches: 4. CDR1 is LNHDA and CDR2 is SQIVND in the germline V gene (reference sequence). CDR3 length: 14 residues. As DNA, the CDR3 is TGTGCCAGTAGTACTGGGACAGGGCTCTATGGCTACACCTTC. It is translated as CASSTGTGLYGYTF.

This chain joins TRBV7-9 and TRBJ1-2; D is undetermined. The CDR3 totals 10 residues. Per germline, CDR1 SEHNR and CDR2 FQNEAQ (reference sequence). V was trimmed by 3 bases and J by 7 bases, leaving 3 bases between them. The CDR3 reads CASSFRGYTF. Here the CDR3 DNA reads TGTGCCAGCAGCTTCCGTGGCTACACCTTC.

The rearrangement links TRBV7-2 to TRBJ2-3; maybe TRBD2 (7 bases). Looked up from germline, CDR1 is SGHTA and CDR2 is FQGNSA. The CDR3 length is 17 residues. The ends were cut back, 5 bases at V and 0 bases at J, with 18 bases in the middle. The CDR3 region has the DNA TGTGCCAGCAGCCCCCCGGGGCGGGGGCCTAGCACAGATACGCAGTATTTT. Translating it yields CASSPPGRGPSTDTQYF.

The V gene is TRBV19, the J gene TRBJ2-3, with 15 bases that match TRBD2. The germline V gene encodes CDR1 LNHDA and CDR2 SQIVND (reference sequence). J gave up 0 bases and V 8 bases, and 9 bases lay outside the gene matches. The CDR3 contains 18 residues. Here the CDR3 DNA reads TGTGCCAGTGGCCCCGGGACTAGCGGGGGGCTGAGCACAGATACGCAGTATTTT. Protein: CASGPGTSGGLSTDTQYF.

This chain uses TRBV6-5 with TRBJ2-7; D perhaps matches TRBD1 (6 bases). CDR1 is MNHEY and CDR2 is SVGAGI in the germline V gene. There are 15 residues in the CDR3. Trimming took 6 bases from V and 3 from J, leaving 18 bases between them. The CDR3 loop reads CASRPPGHPIYEQYF. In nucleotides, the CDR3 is TGTGCCAGCAGGCCCCCGGGACACCCCATCTACGAGCAGTACTTC.

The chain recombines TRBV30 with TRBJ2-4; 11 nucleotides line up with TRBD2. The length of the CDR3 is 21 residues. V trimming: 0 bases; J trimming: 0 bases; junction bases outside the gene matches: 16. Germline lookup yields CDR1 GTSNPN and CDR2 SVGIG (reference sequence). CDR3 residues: CAWSVPELSGGARVAKNIQYF. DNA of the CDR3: TGTGCCTGGAGTGTCCCAGAACTTAGCGGGGGGGCTCGGGTAGCCAAAAACATTCAGTACTTC.

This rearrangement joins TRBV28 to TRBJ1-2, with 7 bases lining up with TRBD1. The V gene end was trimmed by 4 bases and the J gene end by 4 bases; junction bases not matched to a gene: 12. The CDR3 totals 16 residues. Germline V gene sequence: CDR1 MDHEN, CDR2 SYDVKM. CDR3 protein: CASSSGGQLAIYGYTF. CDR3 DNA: TGTGCCAGCAGTTCTGGGGGACAGCTTGCTATCTATGGCTACACCTTC.

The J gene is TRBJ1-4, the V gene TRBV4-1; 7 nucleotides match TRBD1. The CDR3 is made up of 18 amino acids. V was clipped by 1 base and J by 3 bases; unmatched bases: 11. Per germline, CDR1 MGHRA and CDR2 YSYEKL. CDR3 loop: CASSQGGGRARANEKLFF. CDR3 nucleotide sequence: TGCGCCAGCAGCCAAGGAGGGGGCAGGGCGAGGGCTAATGAAAAACTGTTTTTT.

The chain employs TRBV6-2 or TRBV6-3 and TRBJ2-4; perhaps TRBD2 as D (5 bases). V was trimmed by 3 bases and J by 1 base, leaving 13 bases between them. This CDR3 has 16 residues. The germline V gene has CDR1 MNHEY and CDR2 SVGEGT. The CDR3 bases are TGTGCCAGCAGTTATTCTACTGGGAGTGCCAAAAACATTCAGTACTTC. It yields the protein CASSYSTGSAKNIQYF.

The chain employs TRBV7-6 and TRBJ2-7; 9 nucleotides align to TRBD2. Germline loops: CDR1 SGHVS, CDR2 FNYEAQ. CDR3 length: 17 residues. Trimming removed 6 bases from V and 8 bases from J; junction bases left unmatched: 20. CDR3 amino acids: CASSLGVAGEPPTKQYF. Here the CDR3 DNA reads TGTGCCAGCAGTCTCGGGGTAGCGGGGGAGCCACCTACGAAGCAGTACTTC.

The CDR3 DNA is TGTGCCAGCAGCCCGTTAACAGGTCGTTACGAGCAGTACTTC. It specifies CASSPLTGRYEQYF. The chain recombines TRBV7-9 with TRBJ2-7, with D possibly TRBD1 on 5 matching bases. Trimming pared 5 bases from V and 4 bases from J, leaving 15 bases between. Looked up from germline, CDR1 is SEHNR and CDR2 is FQNEAQ (reference sequence). The CDR3 totals 14 residues.

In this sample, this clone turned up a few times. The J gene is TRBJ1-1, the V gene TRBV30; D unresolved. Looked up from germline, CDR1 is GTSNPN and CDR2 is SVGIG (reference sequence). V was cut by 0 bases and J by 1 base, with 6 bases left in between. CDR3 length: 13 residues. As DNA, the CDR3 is TGTGCCTGGAGTGTACGCGAGAACACTGAAGCTTTCTTT. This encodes CAWSVRENTEAFF.

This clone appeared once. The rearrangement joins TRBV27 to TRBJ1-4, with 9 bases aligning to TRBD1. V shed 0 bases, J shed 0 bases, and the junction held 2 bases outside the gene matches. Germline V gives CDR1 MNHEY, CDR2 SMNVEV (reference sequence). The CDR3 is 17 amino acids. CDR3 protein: CASSLSRTGATNEKLFF. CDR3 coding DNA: TGTGCCAGCAGTTTATCTAGGACAGGGGCAACTAATGAAAAACTGTTTTTT.

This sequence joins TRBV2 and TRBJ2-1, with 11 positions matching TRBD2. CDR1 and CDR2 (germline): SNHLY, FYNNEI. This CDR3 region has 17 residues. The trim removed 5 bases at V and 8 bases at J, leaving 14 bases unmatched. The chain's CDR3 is CASSTRSTSGGADEQFF. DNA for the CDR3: TGTGCCAGCAGTACAAGATCCACTAGCGGGGGTGCGGATGAGCAGTTCTTC.

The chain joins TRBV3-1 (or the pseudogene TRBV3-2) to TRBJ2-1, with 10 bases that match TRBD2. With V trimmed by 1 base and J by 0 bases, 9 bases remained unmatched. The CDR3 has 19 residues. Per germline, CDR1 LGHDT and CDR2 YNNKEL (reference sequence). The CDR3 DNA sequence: TGTGCCAGCAGCCAAGGTTTGACTAGCGGGTCCAGCTCCTACAATGAGCAGTTCTTC. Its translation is CASSQGLTSGSSSYNEQFF.